These 25 T cell receptor beta chains were all obtained from the same sample, sequenced in a study of chemoradiotherapy in HPV16-positive cancers. Produced via immunoSEQ multiplex PCR; TCRdb's table is partial and in-frame only. The table has under 7,500 clones, 70% to 85% seen once; the top ten hold about 5.7%. Material: tumor tissue, obtained from a patient who underwent chemoradiotherapy. These receptors were obtained from a human donor with HPV-associated anogenital cancer.

The rearrangement links TRBV4-3 to TRBJ1-1; no definite D call. The CDR3 loop spans 16 amino acids. Germline CDR1 LGHNA, CDR2 YSLEER. The germline V and J ends were trimmed by 4 bases and 4 bases, with 19 bases remaining between them. CDR3 DNA sequence: TGCGCCAGCAGCCGCCATAGGTTCGTTCTCGGCACTGAAGCTTTCTTT. It yields the protein CASSRHRFVLGTEAFF.

The chain employs TRBV18 and TRBJ1-5; maybe TRBD1 (6 bases). V shed 3 bases and J shed 4 bases, with 10 bases lying between them. This CDR3 has 14 amino acids. In germline, CDR1 is KGHSH, CDR2 LQKENI. CDR3 bases: TGTGCCAGCTCACCGGGACACCAAAATCAGCCCCAGCATTTT. Translation: CASSPGHQNQPQHF.

V gene TRBV2 combines with J gene TRBJ1-6, with 7 bases aligning to TRBD1. Germline values: CDR1 SNHLY, CDR2 FYNNEI. The V segment lost 6 bases and the J segment 4 bases; nucleotides outside the gene matches: 9. The CDR3 has 16 amino acids. The CDR3 loop is CASSDDRALYNSPLHF. CDR3 bases: TGTGCCAGCAGCGACGACAGGGCCTTATATAATTCACCCCTCCACTTT. Complete variable domain (other parts from reference TRBV2 and TRBJ1-6): EPEVTQTPSHQVTQMGQEVILRCVPISNHLYFYWYRQILGQKVEFLVSFYNNEISEKSEIFDDQFSVERPDGSNFTLKIRSTKLEDSAMYFCASSDDRALYNSPLHFGNGTRLTVT.

As concerns this clone: One end of the junction fails to match germline, which may point to a read error. This chain joins TRBV18 and TRBJ2-7; 8 bases map to TRBD1. Germline V CDR1 and CDR2: KGHSH, LQKENI. The CDR3 has 15 residues. CDR3 region: CASSGGQGISHEQYF. The CDR3 DNA reads as TGTGCCAGCTCAGGCGGACAGGGAATCTCCCACGAGCAGTACTTC.

This clone appeared a single time. The chain combines TRBV28 with TRBJ1-1; 8 bases fit TRBD1. V was clipped by 10 bases and J by 5 bases; unmatched bases: 15. In germline, CDR1 is MDHEN, CDR2 SYDVKM. The CDR3 length is 15 residues. The CDR3 region has the DNA TGTGCCACCTCAGGGGGCCAGGGCGGATGGACTGAAGCTTTCTTT. This translates into CATSGGQGGWTEAFF.

This clone has only a few counts. Here the CDR3 reads CASSAPAKETQYF. For the CDR3, the DNA is TGTGCCAGCAGTGCTCCCGCCAAAGAGACCCAGTACTTC. The V and J genes are TRBV28 and TRBJ2-5; D unresolved. CDR3 length: 13 residues. The V and J ends lost 5 bases and 3 bases respectively, with 10 bases between them. The germline gives CDR1 MDHEN, CDR2 SYDVKM.

The J gene is TRBJ1-2, the V gene TRBV2; 9 bases match TRBD1. Trimming removed 7 bases from V and 4 bases from J; junction bases left unmatched: 10. The V gene's germline CDR1 is SNHLY and CDR2 FYNNEI. The CDR3 loop spans 15 amino acids. The CDR3, as DNA: TGTGCCAGCACCATACCGGACAGGGGATCCTATGGCTACACCTTC. It translates to CASTIPDRGSYGYTF.

The rearrangement uses TRBV7-8 and TRBJ1-4; 8 bases are shared with TRBD1. The trim removed 1 base at V and 7 bases at J, leaving 5 bases unmatched. CDR3 length equals 15 residues. Germline V gene data show CDR1 as SGHVS and CDR2 as FQNEAQ. The CDR3 DNA reads TGTGCCAGCAGCTTAGGGGCCGGGACAGGTGAAAAACTGTTTTTT. Protein: CASSLGAGTGEKLFF.

The CDR3 loop reads CASSGWTGERDWAIHQPQHF. The DNA for the CDR3 is TGTGCCAGCAGTGGCTGGACAGGGGAGAGAGATTGGGCAATACATCAGCCCCAGCATTTT. V and J are TRBV6-1 and TRBJ1-5, with TRBD1 identical over 9 bases. Germline CDR1 MNHNS, CDR2 SASEGT. V shed 4 bases, J shed 5 bases, and the junction held 21 bases outside the gene matches. The CDR3 extends over 20 amino acids.

The chain uses TRBV15 and TRBJ1-3, with a tentative D call TRBD1 (6 bases). This CDR3 region has 17 residues. Between the trimmed V and J ends, which lost 5 bases and 4 bases, there was a span of 21 bases. CDR1 is LNHNV, CDR2 YYDKDF, per germline (reference sequence). The CDR3 spells CATSQPPGQRLGNTIYF. In DNA, the CDR3 is TGTGCCACCAGCCAGCCTCCCGGACAGAGACTGGGAAACACCATATATTTT.

This clone was seen once. The V call is TRBV15, the J call TRBJ1-5; tentative D call: TRBD1 (6 bases). The CDR3 spans 19 residues. V shed 0 bases and J shed 5 bases, with 23 bases lying between them. Germline assignment: CDR1 LNHNV and CDR2 YYDKDF (reference sequence). This CDR3 is CATSRDGRMGQGPDQPQHF. CDR3 DNA sequence: TGTGCCACCAGCAGAGACGGTCGAATGGGGCAGGGGCCAGATCAGCCCCAGCATTTT.

The J gene is TRBJ2-5, the V gene TRBV18; D is ambiguous. Germline CDR1 and CDR2: KGHSH and LQKENI. Trimming shortened V by 3 bases and J by 1 base, and 0 bases separated the two germline ends. The CDR3 contains 11 residues. The CDR3 DNA follows: TGTGCCAGCTCACCCCAAGAGACCCAGTACTTC. This codes for CASSPQETQYF.

V and J are TRBV6-1 and TRBJ1-1; 7 bases line up with TRBD1. V was clipped by 2 bases and J by 5 bases; unmatched bases: 5. This CDR3 has 14 residues. The germline V gene has CDR1 MNHNS and CDR2 SASEGT. CDR3 in amino acids: CASSEQGGWTEAFF. CDR3 DNA sequence: TGTGCCAGCAGTGAACAGGGGGGCTGGACTGAAGCTTTCTTT.

The chain couples TRBV18 to TRBJ1-1; D might be TRBD1 (5 bases). V was cut by 0 bases and J by 1 base, with 9 bases left in between. Germline CDR1 is KGHSH and CDR2 is LQKENI. This CDR3 has 15 residues. The CDR3 is CASSPPRGSNTEAFF. The CDR3 DNA reads TGTGCCAGCTCACCACCGCGGGGGTCGAACACTGAAGCTTTCTTT. Full variable domain (rest looked up from reference TRBV18 and TRBJ1-1): NAGVMQNPRHLVRRRGQEARLRCSPMKGHSHVYWYRQLPEEGLKFMVYLQKENIIDESGMPKERFSAEFPKEGPSILRIQQVVRGDSAAYFCASSPPRGSNTEAFFGQGTRLTVV.

This chain connects TRBV21-1 to TRBJ1-6; TRBD1 was called by the table and not checked on the DNA. TRBV21-1 has pseudogene status. The CDR3 loop spans 11 amino acids. The CDR3 DNA follows: TGTGCCAGCACAGGGATTTCACCCCTCCACTTT. Its protein product is CASTGISPLHF.

This clone appeared a few times. The chain links TRBV18 to TRBJ1-2, with TRBD1 as a possible D gene (6 bases). The V gene's germline CDR1 is KGHSH and CDR2 LQKENI. Trimming shortened V by 2 bases and J by 3 bases, and 13 bases separated the two germline ends. The CDR3 consists of 15 residues. The CDR3 bases are TGTGCCAGCTCACCATTGGGGGCGGAAGACTATGGCTACACCTTC. This translates into CASSPLGAEDYGYTF.

The chain links TRBV6-1 to TRBJ2-5, with D perhaps assigned TRBD1 or TRBD2 (5 bases each). This CDR3 has 15 residues. Trimming pared 6 bases from V and 6 bases from J, leaving 20 bases between. Germline values: CDR1 MNHNS, CDR2 SASEGT. CDR3 residues: CASSEYQGDQKTQYF. The CDR3, as DNA: TGTGCCAGCAGCGAGTATCAGGGAGATCAGAAGACCCAGTACTTC.

The chain combines TRBV4-1 with TRBJ1-2; possibly TRBD1 for D (6 bases). Germline V gene lookup returns CDR1 MGHRA and CDR2 YSYEKL. The CDR3 runs to 14 residues. The V end lost 4 bases, the J end lost 2 bases, and 11 bases lay between the germline ends. The DNA of the CDR3 is TGCGCCAGCAGCCGCTCCGGACAGAACTATGGCTACACCTTC. It encodes CASSRSGQNYGYTF.

The V and J genes are TRBV4-1 and TRBJ2-5; no firm D call. The ends were cut back, 2 bases at V and 2 bases at J, with 9 bases in the middle. Germline lookup yields CDR1 MGHRA and CDR2 YSYEKL. The CDR3 length is 14 residues. The CDR3, as DNA: TGCGCCAGCAGCCAAACAAGAAAACAAGAGACCCAGTACTTC. Amino acid sequence: CASSQTRKQETQYF.

The chain joins TRBV20-1 to TRBJ1-4; D uncertain. With 3 bases removed from V and 4 bases from J, the gap between germline ends came to 3 bases. CDR3 size: 11 residues. Germline V gives CDR1 DFQATT, CDR2 SNEGSKA (reference sequence). The CDR3 is CSARLNEKLFF. For the CDR3, the DNA is TGCAGTGCTAGGCTTAATGAAAAACTGTTTTTT.

The V call is TRBV6-6, the J call TRBJ2-5; D may match TRBD1 or TRBD2 (5 bases each). CDR3 length: 13 amino acids. CDR1 is MNHNY and CDR2 is SVGAGI in the germline V gene (reference sequence). The V end lost 2 bases, the J end lost 1 base, and 5 bases lay between the germline ends. CDR3 in amino acids: CASSYGGQETQYF. The CDR3 nucleotides read TGTGCCAGCAGTTACGGGGGCCAAGAGACCCAGTACTTC.

The chain employs TRBV5-6 and TRBJ2-1; 14 positions agree with TRBD2. The V segment lost 3 bases and the J segment 9 bases; nucleotides outside the gene matches: 2. The length of the CDR3 is 14 residues. Germline lookup yields CDR1 SGHDT and CDR2 YYEEEE. The CDR3 sequence is CASSSTSGGGEQFF. Here the CDR3 DNA reads TGTGCCAGCAGCTCGACTAGCGGGGGGGGTGAGCAGTTCTTC.

The chain employs TRBV19 and TRBJ1-2; D might be TRBD1 (6 bases). The V end lost 6 bases, the J end lost 3 bases, and 11 bases lay between the germline ends. Germline CDR1 and CDR2: LNHDA and SQIVND (reference sequence). This CDR3 region has 13 residues. The CDR3 sequence is CASSGQSDYGYTF. CDR3 in DNA: TGTGCCAGTAGCGGACAGTCCGACTATGGCTACACCTTC.

This clone was seen a handful of times. This chain connects TRBV15 to TRBJ1-2, with 8 nucleotides matching TRBD1. The V gene's germline CDR1 is LNHNV and CDR2 YYDKDF (reference sequence). V lost 4 bases to trimming and J lost 8 bases; unmatched junction nucleotides: 9. CDR3 length equals 14 residues. DNA for the CDR3: TGTGCCACCAGCACAAGACTGACAGGGGTAGGCTACACCTTC. This codes for CATSTRLTGVGYTF.

The gene calls are TRBV5-8 and TRBJ1-2, with TRBD1 as a possible D gene (5 bases). The V and J ends lost 1 base and 5 bases respectively, with 12 bases between them. The CDR3 length is 14 residues. Per germline, CDR1 SGHTS and CDR2 YDEGEE. In DNA form, the CDR3 reads TGTGCCAGCAGCTTGTATTTAGGGGATTATGGCTACACCTTC. This translates into CASSLYLGDYGYTF.